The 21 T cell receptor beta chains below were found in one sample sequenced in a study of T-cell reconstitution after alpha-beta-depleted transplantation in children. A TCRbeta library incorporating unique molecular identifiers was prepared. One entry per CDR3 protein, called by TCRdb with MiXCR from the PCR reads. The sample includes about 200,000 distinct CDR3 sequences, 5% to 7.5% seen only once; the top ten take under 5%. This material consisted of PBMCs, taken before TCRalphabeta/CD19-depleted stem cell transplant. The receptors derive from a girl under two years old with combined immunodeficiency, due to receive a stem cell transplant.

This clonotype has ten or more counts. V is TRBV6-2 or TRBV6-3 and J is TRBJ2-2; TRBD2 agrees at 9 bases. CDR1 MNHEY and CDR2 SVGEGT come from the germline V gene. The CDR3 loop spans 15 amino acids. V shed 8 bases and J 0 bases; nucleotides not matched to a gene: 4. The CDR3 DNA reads TGTGCCAGCGTAGCGGGGGCCACGAACACCGGGGAGCTGTTTTTT. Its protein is CASVAGATNTGELFF.

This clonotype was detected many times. CDR3 coding DNA: TGCGCCAGCAGCCAAGTCGGACAGGGGGCTGGCTACACCTTC. This translates into CASSQVGQGAGYTF. The V and J genes are TRBV4-1 and TRBJ1-2; the match to TRBD1 covers 11 bases. The V gene end was trimmed by 1 base and the J gene end by 7 bases; junction bases not matched to a gene: 2. CDR1 and CDR2 from the germline V gene are MGHRA and YSYEKL. The CDR3 has 14 residues.

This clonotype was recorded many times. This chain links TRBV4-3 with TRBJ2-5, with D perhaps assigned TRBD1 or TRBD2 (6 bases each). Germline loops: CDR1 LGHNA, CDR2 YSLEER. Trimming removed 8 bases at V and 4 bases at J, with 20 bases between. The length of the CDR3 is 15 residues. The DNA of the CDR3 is TGCGCCAGCGGAGTAGGGGGGCGGGATATAGAGACCCAGTACTTC. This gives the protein CASGVGGRDIETQYF.

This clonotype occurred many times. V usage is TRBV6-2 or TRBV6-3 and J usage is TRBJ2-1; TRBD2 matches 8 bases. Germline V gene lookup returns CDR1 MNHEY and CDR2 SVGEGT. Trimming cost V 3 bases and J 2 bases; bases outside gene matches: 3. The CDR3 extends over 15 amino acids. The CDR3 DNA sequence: TGTGCCAGCAGTTATTCTAGCGGGCCCTACAATGAGCAGTTCTTC. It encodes CASSYSSGPYNEQFF.

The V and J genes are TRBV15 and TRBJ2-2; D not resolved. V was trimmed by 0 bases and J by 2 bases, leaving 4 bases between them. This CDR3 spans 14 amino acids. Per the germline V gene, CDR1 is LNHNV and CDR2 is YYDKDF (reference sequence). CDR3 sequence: CATSRDPNTGELFF. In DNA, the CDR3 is TGTGCCACCAGCAGAGATCCCAACACCGGGGAGCTGTTTTTT.

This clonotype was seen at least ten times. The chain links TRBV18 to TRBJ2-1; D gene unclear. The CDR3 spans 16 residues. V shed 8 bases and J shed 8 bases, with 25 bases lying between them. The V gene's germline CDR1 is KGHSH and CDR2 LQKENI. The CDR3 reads CASHQTRTANRDEQFF. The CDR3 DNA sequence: TGTGCCAGCCACCAAACGCGGACCGCGAATCGCGATGAGCAGTTCTTC. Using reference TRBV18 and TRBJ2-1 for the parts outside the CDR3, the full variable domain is NAGVMQNPRHLVRRRGQEARLRCSPMKGHSHVYWYRQLPEEGLKFMVYLQKENIIDESGMPKERFSAEFPKEGPSILRIQQVVRGDSAAYFCASHQTRTANRDEQFFGPGTRLTVL.

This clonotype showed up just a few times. CDR3 sequence: CSACGSYNEQFF. CDR3 DNA: TGCAGTGCTTGCGGATCGTACAATGAGCAGTTCTTC. J is TRBJ2-1 and V is TRBV20-1; D uncertain. The CDR3 loop spans 12 amino acids. Germline-derived CDR1 and CDR2 are DFQATT and SNEGSKA (reference sequence). V gave up 5 bases and J gave up 4 bases, with 9 bases separating them.

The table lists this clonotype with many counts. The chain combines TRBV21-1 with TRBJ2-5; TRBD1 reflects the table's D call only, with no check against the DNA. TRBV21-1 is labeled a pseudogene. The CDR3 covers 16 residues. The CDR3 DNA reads TGTGCCAGCAGCAAAGGCCCCCCCTTCGGGCAAGAGACCCAGTACTTC. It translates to CASSKGPPFGQETQYF.

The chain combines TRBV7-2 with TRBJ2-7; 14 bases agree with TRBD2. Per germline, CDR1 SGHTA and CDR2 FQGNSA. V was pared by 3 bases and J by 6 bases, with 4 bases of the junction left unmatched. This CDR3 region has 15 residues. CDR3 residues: CASSLTSGRGSEQYF. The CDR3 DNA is TGTGCCAGCAGCTTGACTAGCGGGAGGGGGAGCGAGCAGTACTTC. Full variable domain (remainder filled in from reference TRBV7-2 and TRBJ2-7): GAGVSQSPSNKVTEKGKDVELRCDPISGHTALYWYRQSLGQGLEFLIYFQGNSAPDKSGLPSDRFSAERTGGSVSTLTIQRTQQEDSAVYLCASSLTSGRGSEQYFGPGTRLTVT.

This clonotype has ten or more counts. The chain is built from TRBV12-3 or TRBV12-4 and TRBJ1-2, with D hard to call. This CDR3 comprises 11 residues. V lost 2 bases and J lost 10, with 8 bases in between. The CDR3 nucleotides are TGTGCCAGCAGTTTAAACAGAGACTACACCTTC. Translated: CASSLNRDYTF.

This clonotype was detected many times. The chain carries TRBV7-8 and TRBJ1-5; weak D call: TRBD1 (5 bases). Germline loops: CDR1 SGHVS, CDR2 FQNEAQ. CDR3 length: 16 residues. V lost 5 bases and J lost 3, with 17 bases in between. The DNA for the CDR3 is TGTGCCAGCAGCCTAAAGGGACTCCTACTCAATCAGCCCCAGCATTTT. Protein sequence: CASSLKGLLLNQPQHF.

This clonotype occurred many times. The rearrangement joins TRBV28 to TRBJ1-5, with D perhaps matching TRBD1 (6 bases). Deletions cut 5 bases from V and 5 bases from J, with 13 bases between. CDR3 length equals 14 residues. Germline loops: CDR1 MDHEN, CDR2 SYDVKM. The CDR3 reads CASSPDRFDQPQHF. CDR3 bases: TGTGCCAGCAGTCCCGACAGGTTTGATCAGCCCCAGCATTTT.

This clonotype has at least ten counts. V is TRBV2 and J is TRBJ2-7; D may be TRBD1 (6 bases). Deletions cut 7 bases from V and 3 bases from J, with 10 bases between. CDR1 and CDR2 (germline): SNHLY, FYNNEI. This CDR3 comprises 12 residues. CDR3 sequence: CASIQGSYEQYF. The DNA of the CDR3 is TGTGCCAGCATCCAGGGGAGCTACGAGCAGTACTTC. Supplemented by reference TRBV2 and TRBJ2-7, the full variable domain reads EPEVTQTPSHQVTQMGQEVILRCVPISNHLYFYWYRQILGQKVEFLVSFYNNEISEKSEIFDDQFSVERPDGSNFTLKIRSTKLEDSAMYFCASIQGSYEQYFGPGTRLTVT.

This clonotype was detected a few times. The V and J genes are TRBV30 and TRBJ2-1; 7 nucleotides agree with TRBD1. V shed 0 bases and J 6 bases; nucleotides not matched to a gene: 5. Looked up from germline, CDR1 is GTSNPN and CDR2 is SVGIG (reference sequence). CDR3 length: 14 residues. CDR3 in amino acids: CAWSVGTEGNEQFF. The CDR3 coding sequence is TGTGCCTGGAGTGTAGGGACAGAGGGCAATGAGCAGTTCTTC.

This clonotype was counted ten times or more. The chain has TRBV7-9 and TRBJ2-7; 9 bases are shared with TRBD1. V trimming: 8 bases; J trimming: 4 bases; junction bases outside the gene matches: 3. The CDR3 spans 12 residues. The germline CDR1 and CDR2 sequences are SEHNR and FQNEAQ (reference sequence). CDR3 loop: CASGQGLYEQYF. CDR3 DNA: TGTGCCAGCGGACAGGGGTTATACGAGCAGTACTTC.

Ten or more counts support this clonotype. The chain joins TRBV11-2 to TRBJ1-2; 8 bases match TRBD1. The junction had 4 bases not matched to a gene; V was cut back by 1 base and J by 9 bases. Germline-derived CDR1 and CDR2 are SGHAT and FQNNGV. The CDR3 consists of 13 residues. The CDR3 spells CASSLAGQGRYTF. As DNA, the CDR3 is TGTGCCAGCAGCTTAGCCGGACAGGGTCGCTACACCTTC.

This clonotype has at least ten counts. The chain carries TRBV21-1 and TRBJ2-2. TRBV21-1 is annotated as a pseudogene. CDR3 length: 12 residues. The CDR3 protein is CASSKAVVELFF. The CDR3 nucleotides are TGTGCCAGCAGCAAAGCAGTGGTGGAGCTGTTTTTT.

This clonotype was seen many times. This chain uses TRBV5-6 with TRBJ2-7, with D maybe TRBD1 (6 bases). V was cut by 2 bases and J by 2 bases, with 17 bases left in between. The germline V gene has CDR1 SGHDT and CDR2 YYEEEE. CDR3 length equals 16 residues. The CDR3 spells CASSFRGRQDPYEQYF. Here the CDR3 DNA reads TGTGCCAGCAGCTTTCGGGGTAGACAGGACCCCTACGAGCAGTACTTC. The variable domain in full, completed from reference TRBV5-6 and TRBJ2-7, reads DAGVTQSPTHLIKTRGQQVTLRCSPKSGHDTVSWYQQALGQGPQFIFQYYEEEERQRGNFPDRFSGHQFPNYSSELNVNALLLGDSALYLCASSFRGRQDPYEQYFGPGTRLTVT.

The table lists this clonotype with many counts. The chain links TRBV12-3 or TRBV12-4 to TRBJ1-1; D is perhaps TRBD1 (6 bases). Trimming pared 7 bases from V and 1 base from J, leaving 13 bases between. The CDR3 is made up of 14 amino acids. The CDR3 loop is CASTWTDKNTEAFF. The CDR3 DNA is TGTGCCAGCACCTGGACAGATAAGAACACTGAAGCTTTCTTT.

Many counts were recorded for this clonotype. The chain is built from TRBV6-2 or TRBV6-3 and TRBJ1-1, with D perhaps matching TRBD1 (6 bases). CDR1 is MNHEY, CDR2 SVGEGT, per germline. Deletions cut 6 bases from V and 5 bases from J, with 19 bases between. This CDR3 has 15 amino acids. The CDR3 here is CASRDWTVGTTEAFF. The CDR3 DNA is TGTGCCAGCAGAGATTGGACAGTGGGGACGACTGAAGCTTTCTTT.

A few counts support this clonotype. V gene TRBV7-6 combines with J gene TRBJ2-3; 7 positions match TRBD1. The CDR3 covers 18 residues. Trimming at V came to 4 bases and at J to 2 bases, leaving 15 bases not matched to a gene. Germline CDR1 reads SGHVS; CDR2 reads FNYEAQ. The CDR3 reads CASSSSLVQGTNTDTQYF. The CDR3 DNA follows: TGTGCCAGCAGCTCAAGCTTAGTACAGGGGACCAACACAGATACGCAGTATTTT.